This TCR beta chain was profiled in a study of cytomegalovirus exposure and HLA in healthy donors. Study findings and constraints: Roughly uniform depth of sequencing across donors was assumed in presence/absence analyses.

It was with 60 Vbeta and 13 Jbeta primers that the PCR ran. TCRdb's table, derived via immunoSEQ multiplex PCR, lists solely in-frame clones and lacks some. The repertoire holds 100,000 or so clones, with roughly two thirds as singletons. The CDR3 is made up of 15 amino acids. Germline V gives CDR1 KGHSH, CDR2 LQKENI. Trimming removed 6 bases at V and 7 bases at J, with 19 bases between. Turning to this clone: The target antigen is unknown.

The source material was PBMCs. This sequence joins TRBV18 and TRBJ1-5, with D possibly TRBD1 on 6 matching bases. The source is a man aged 45-60 years in good health and CMV-seronegative. The CDR3 here is CASSPGHRSGQPQHF. The CDR3 bases are TGTGCCAGCTCTCCGGGACACCGTTCTGGGCAGCCCCAGCATTTT.